A single sample gave rise to the 10 T cell receptor beta chains below, sequenced in a study of monozygotic twins with inflammatory bowel disease. TCRdb processed the 5' RACE reads again and assigns one entry to each CDR3 protein, with no DNA. This repertoire includes about 130,000 distinct CDR3 sequences. Sequenced material: blood. The receptors here all came from a human donor with ulcerative colitis or Crohn's disease, or a healthy co-twin of an affected twin (not recorded which).

V usage is TRBV2 and J usage is TRBJ1-4; TCRdb proposes TRBD1, but this gene call is untestable without DNA. Germline CDR1 is SNHLY and CDR2 is FYNNEI. The CDR3 runs to 14 residues. This CDR3 is CASTSQGRVEKLFF.

The chain uses TRBV7-9 and TRBJ2-1; the D call from TCRdb, TRBD1, cannot be confirmed without DNA. The CDR3 sequence is 12 residues long. Germline CDR1 is SEHNR and CDR2 is FQNEAQ (reference sequence). CDR3 amino acids: CASSYGQIEQFF.

This rearrangement joins TRBV28 to TRBJ1-3. CDR1 and CDR2 from the germline V gene are MDHEN and SYDVKM. This CDR3 comprises 12 residues. The chain's CDR3 is CASSLSQIIIYF.

The chain has TRBV20-1 and TRBJ2-1; TCRdb lists TRBD1, though no DNA is available to test this call. CDR1 and CDR2 from the germline V gene are DFQATT and SNEGSKA (reference sequence). The CDR3 contains 18 residues. The CDR3 here is CSAIPFGPGQHSSNEQFF.

V gene TRBV20-1 combines with J gene TRBJ1-4. The CDR3 runs to 13 residues. CDR1 is DFQATT, CDR2 SNEGSKA, per germline (reference sequence). CDR3 protein: CSAQGGKNEKLFF.

This chain links TRBV5-1 with TRBJ2-3; absent DNA, TCRdb's TRBD2 call cannot be checked. CDR3 length equals 17 residues. Germline CDR1 is SGHRS and CDR2 is YFSETQ. CDR3 protein: CASSLAASGRYTDTQYF.

The rearrangement links TRBV20-1 to TRBJ1-1; TCRdb's assignment of TRBD1 cannot be checked, as there is no DNA. Germline-derived CDR1 and CDR2 are DFQATT and SNEGSKA (reference sequence). The CDR3 has 13 residues. The CDR3 sequence: CSARKTGWTEAFF.

The chain employs TRBV15 and TRBJ2-7; TCRdb picks TRBD1, but there is no DNA to check that call. Germline CDR1 reads LNHNV; CDR2 reads YYDKDF (reference sequence). This CDR3 is built from 14 residues. Here the CDR3 reads CATSRDRRSYEQYF.

This chain links TRBV5-1 with TRBJ1-5. The germline V gene encodes CDR1 SGHRS and CDR2 YFSETQ. This CDR3 comprises 14 residues. CDR3 region: CASSVDSINQPQHF.

CDR3 protein: CASSVGPAGGGTTDTQYF. This chain uses TRBV9 with TRBJ2-3; TCRdb selects TRBD2, and the lack of DNA leaves this call unchecked. The CDR3 is 18 amino acids. Germline CDR1 SGDLS, CDR2 YYNGEE.